This note documents a single T cell receptor (beta chain) sequence. No cognate antigen has been identified for it. Within one base of it there is no much larger clone, and no base qualities were kept. V is reduced by 8 bases and J by 0 bases, leaving a spacing of 14 bases between them. Looking up the germline V gene (reference sequence) yields CDR1 SEHNR and CDR2 FQNEAQ. Measured from the cysteine to the phenylalanine, the CDR3 is 14 residues long. The sequence is cut down to CDR3 DNA, 42 bases in frame from base 1. This sample was taken from a study of blood T cell repertoires in COVID-19 (dated by TCRdb to 2018 to 2021). The study in broad terms: Samples covering the acute and convalescent phases of COVID-19 were provided by collaborators in the United States, Italy and Spain. The material from the prospective study consisted of cDNA or gDNA derived from T cells, B-cell-depleted T cells, or PBMCs. Deeply sampled blood TCRbeta repertoires from subjects exposed to, actively infected with, or recovered from COVID-19 were included in the dataset. The repertoires were made available in a free public database intended to serve as a resource for research on the immune response to SARS-CoV-2. Samples were obtained from the ongoing ImmuneRACE study (first 160 participants) and from about 1,300 subjects provided by 6 global collaborators. A de-identified subject ID, COVID-19 status, age in years and sex were almost always included in the sample metadata. Where available, HLA class I and class II types were obtained from metadata supplied by the sample provider rather than from assay-based typing. Findings and caveats that apply to the study as a whole: The amount of clinical and demographic metadata varied by source and participant and was provided uncurated.

TCRbeta CDR3 regions were amplified from genomic DNA by means of the immunoSEQ Assay, a bias-controlled multiplex PCR. The source study handled its data this way. The number of nucleated cells in each sample was estimated from the amplification of reference gene primers within the assay. To quantify the absolute abundance of each unique TCRbeta CDR3 rearrangement, sequence reads were collapsed and filtered. For each sample, productive Simpson clonality was calculated as the square root of Simpson's diversity index over productive rearrangements. Entries here come from immuneACCESS through TCRdb and include only in-frame sequences with V and J called. Some clones fail to appear in such tables; in the studies checked, an unresolved V gene covers under half of the shortfall, and the cause of the remainder is unknown. Clonal size and the V and J genes are those of that table, whereas D and trimming came from the DNA. Recorded for this sample are roughly 200,000 clones; over 75% of them occurred a single time. The ten largest clones capture 2.5% to 3.5% of the sample.

The collaborating institutions used their own protocols to collect whole blood in K2EDTA tubes. For TCRbeta analysis, collaborators shipped samples as frozen whole blood, isolated PBMCs, or DNA extracted from either of those sample types. The TCR sequence derives from a woman older than 75 with active or convalescent COVID-19. The chain was built from TRBV7-9 and TRBJ2-7, with a tentative D gene TRBD2 over 7 matching bases. Material for sequencing was peripheral blood. In nucleotides, the sequence is TGTGCCAGCGCCGAAAGGGGGGGCTCCTACGAGCAGTACTTC. The translation is CASAERGGSYEQYF. With the rest looked up from the reference TRBV7-9 and TRBJ2-7 genes rather than sequenced, the full variable domain is DTGVSQNPRHKITKRGQNVTFRCDPISEHNRLYWYRQTLGQGPEFLTYFQNEAQLEKSRLLSDRFSAERPKGSFSTLEIQRTEQGDSAMYLCASAERGGSYEQYFGPGTRLTVT.